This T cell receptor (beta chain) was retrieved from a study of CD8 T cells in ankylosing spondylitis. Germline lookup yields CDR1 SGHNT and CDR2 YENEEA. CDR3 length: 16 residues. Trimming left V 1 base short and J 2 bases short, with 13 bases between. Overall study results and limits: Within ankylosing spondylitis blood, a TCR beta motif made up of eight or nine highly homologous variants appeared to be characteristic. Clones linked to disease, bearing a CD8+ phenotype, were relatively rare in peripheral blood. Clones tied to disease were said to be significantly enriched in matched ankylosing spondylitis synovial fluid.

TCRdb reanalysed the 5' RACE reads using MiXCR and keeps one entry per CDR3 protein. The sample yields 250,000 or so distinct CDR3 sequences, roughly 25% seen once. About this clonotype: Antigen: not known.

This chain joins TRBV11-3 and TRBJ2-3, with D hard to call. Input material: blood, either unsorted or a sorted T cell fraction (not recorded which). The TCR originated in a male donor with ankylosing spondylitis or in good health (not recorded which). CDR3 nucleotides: TGTGCCAGCAGCTTAGGCCCTTCAAGGGTCACAGATACGCAGTATTTT. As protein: CASSLGPSRVTDTQYF.